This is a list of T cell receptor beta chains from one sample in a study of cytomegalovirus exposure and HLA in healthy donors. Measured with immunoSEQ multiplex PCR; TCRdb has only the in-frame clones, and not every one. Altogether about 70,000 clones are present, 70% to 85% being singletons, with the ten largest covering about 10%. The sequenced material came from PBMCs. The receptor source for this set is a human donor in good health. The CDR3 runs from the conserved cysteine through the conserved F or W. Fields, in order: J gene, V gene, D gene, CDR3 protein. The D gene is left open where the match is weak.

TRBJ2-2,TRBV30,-,CAWLGNTGELFF
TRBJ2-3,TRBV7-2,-,CASSLVSYTDTQYF
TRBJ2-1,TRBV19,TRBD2,CASSIGDLVGGGSNEQFF
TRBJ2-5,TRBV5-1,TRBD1,CASSHGQGGQETQYF
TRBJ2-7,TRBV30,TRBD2,CAWSRGLAGSEQYF
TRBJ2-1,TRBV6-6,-,CASQYGVNEQFF
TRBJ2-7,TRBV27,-,CASSFRGRWVEQYF
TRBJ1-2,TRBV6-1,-,CASSEEEGSYGYTF
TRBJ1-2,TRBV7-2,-,CASSLQRGRWGYTF
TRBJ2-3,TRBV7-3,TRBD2,CASSLSAGAVDTQYF
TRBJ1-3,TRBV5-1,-,CASSLETGTGNTIYF
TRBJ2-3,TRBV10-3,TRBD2,CAISEIRTSGTDTQYF
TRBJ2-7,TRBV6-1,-,CASSVSLVEQYF
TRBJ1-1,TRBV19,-,CASSRRQAHTEAFF
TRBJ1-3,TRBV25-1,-,CASSDPRGTGNTIYF
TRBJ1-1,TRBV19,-,CASYQPPLSFF
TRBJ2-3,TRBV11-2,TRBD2,CASSLNGGRADTQYF
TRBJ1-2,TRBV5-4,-,CASSLGREDYGYTF
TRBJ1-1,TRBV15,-,CATSRDYGGSGDTEAFF
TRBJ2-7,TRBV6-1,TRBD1,CASSVSFPGQGLYEQYF
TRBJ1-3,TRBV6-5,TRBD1,CASRPGQVDTIYF
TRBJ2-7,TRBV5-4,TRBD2,CASSRGGRGVYEQYF
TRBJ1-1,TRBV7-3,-,CASSLKGDPNTEAFF
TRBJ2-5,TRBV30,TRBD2,CAWSTSGIETQYF
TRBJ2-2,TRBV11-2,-,CASSRDNTGELFF
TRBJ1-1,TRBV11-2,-,CASSPTAYTEAFF
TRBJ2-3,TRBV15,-,CAASAGLLRYTDTQYF
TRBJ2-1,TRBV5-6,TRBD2,CASSSGTSGRRTYNEQFF
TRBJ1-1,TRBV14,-,CASSQGGTEAFF
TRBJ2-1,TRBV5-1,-,CASSLAGGEQFF
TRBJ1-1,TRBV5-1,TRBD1,CASSYQQGGNTEAFF
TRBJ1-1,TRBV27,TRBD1,CASSLSTGGGPEAFF
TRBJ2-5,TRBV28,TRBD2,CASSFRGGPETQYF
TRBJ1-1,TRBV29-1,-,CSVEAGMVEAFF
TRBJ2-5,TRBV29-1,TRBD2,CSVTSGQETQYF
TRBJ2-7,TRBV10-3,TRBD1,CAISEGDRGREQYF
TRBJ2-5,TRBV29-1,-,CSVHSFTSQETQYF
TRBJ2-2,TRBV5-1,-,CASSPDINTGELFF
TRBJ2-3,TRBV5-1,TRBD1,CASSGRGLGDTQYF
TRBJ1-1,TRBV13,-,CASSLAQMNTEAFF
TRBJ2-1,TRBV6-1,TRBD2,CASSELAGSYNEQFF
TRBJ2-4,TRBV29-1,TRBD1,CSVEGTGQGAKNIQYF
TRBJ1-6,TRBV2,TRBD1,CASSDRTGESPLHF
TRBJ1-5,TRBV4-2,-,CASSQDLTDLGANQPQHF
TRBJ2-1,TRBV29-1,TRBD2,CSVEGRTSSRREQFF
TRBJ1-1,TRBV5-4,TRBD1,CASSPMDRGRTEAFF
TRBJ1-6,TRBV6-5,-,CASLDSSYNSPLHF
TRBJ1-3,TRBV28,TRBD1,CASSLGQGWLGNTIYF